Sequencing of this T cell receptor beta chain was carried out in a study of blood T cell repertoires in COVID-19. Study at large: T cells, B-cell-depleted T cells, or PBMCs supplied cDNA or gDNA.

The CDR3 runs 15 residues. The V end lost 4 bases, the J end lost 4 bases, and 17 bases lay between the germline ends. The germline V gene encodes CDR1 SGDLS and CDR2 YYNGEE. Original analysis: The authors estimated nucleated cell counts from reference gene primer amplification. Assay: immunoSEQ multiplex PCR; the TCRdb copy retains only in-frame clones and omits some. V, J and clone size were drawn from that table, and D and trimming were deduced from the DNA. This sample carries under 450,000 clones, over 75% of them seen once, and the ten largest clones take roughly 1.6%. The material sequenced was peripheral blood. V is TRBV9 and J is TRBJ1-2, with a weak D call TRBD1 (5 bases). The sequence derives from a woman in her thirties or forties with COVID-19, enrolled during active disease. This CDR3 reads CASSPRAGQTYGYTF. Here the CDR3 DNA reads TGTGCCAGCAGCCCCCGGGCAGGGCAGACCTATGGCTACACCTTC.